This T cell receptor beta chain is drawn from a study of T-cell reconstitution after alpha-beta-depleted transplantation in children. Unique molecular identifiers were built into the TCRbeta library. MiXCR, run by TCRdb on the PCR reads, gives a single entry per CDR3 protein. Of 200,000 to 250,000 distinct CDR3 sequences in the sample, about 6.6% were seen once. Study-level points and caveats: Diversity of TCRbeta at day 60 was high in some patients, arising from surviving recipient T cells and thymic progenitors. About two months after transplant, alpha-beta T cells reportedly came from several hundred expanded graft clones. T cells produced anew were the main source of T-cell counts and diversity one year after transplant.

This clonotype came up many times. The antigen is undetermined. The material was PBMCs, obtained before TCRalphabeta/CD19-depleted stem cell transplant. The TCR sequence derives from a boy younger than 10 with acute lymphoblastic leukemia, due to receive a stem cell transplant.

The DNA for the CDR3 is TGCAGTGCTAGCCGGGGGGGCTCCTACAATGAGCAGTTCTTC. This translates into CSASRGGSYNEQFF. The rearrangement uses TRBV20-1 and TRBJ2-1; TRBD2 matches at 8 bases. V dropped 3 bases and J dropped 0; count of bases not matched to a gene: 1. The CDR3 contains 14 residues. Germline V lookup: CDR1 DFQATT, CDR2 SNEGSKA (reference sequence).